The T cell receptor beta chain described here comes from a study of cytomegalovirus exposure and HLA in healthy donors. The CDR3 consists of 18 residues. The germline V gene encodes CDR1 SGDLS and CDR2 YYNGEE. V shed 0 bases, J shed 5 bases, and the junction held 12 bases outside the gene matches. The PCR had 60 Vbeta and 13 Jbeta primers. Authors' analysis steps: An analysis that came later counted 80 million or so unique TCR beta chains, approximately 10 million shared. Sequenced by immunoSEQ multiplex PCR; TCRdb stores in-frame clones only, minus some. V and J calls and clone size are copied from that table; D and trimming were computed from the DNA. The profile covers roughly 130,000 clones, with roughly two thirds appearing a single time and 1.6% taken by the ten largest. Study-wide points: Among TCR sequences, most were rare, though some public TCRs appeared in many donors. DRB1 had the most TCR associations and HLA-C the fewest, a later analysis found, with rates varying by HLA locus.

About this clone: Its target is not known.

Sequencing was done on a sample of PBMCs. This receptor was identified in a man aged 25-45 years in good health and CMV-seropositive. The gene calls are TRBV9 and TRBJ2-2, with 8 positions matching TRBD2. The CDR3 coding sequence is TGTGCCAGCAGCGTAGCAGGGACTAGAGGATTCCGTACCGGGGAGCTGTTTTTT. Protein: CASSVAGTRGFRTGELFF.